Below, 8 T cell receptor beta chains from the same sample are listed, as sequenced in a study of T-cell memory formation after mild COVID-19. Via MiXCR, TCRdb re-called the 5' RACE reads, giving one row per CDR3 protein. The data contain under 110,000 distinct CDR3 sequences, about an eighth of them singletons. Sample: PBMCs or a T cell subset sorted from them (not recorded which). The origin of the receptors is an adult woman who had mild COVID-19 (a few samples of this study predate the infection). Cell type and time point are not known.

This clonotype came up a few times. V usage is TRBV9 and J usage is TRBJ2-5; maybe TRBD2 (5 bases). This CDR3 comprises 16 residues. Trimming took 0 bases from V and 2 from J, leaving 14 bases between them. Germline loops: CDR1 SGDLS, CDR2 YYNGEE. DNA for the CDR3: TGTGCCAGCAGCGTAGTTTCGGACTTAAATCAAGAGACCCAGTACTTC. Its protein product is CASSVVSDLNQETQYF. Full variable domain (missing parts from reference TRBV9 and TRBJ2-5): DSGVTQTPKHLITATGQRVTLRCSPRSGDLSVYWYQQSLDQGLQFLIQYYNGEERAKGNILERFSAQQFPDLHSELNLSSLELGDSALYFCASSVVSDLNQETQYFGPGTRLLVL.

This clonotype appeared a few times. The chain couples TRBV2 to TRBJ1-5; possibly TRBD1 for D (5 bases). The CDR3 spans 16 residues. Germline V gene lookup returns CDR1 SNHLY and CDR2 FYNNEI. The germline V and J ends were trimmed by 0 bases and 1 base, with 10 bases remaining between them. The CDR3 reads CASSEAETESNQPQHF. In DNA form, the CDR3 reads TGTGCCAGCAGTGAAGCCGAGACAGAGAGCAATCAGCCCCAGCATTTT.

This clonotype was seen ten or more times. The chain uses TRBV4-3 and TRBJ2-1; TRBD2 matches 8 bases. This CDR3 spans 17 amino acids. Germline trimming cut 0 bases from V and 3 bases from J; bases unmatched to any gene: 7. Looked up from germline, CDR1 is LGHNA and CDR2 is YSLEER. The CDR3 region has the DNA TGCGCCAGCAGCCAAGACCGCCCGGGACTAGTCTACAATGAGCAGTTCTTC. This codes for CASSQDRPGLVYNEQFF.

The chain couples TRBV19 to TRBJ1-5, with a tentative D call TRBD1 (6 bases). CDR3 length: 14 residues. Looked up from germline, CDR1 is LNHDA and CDR2 is SQIVND (reference sequence). Trimming stripped 4 bases from V and 1 base from J, with 8 bases between. This CDR3 reads CASSTDRSNQPQHF. In DNA, the CDR3 is TGTGCCAGTAGTACCGACAGGAGCAATCAGCCCCAGCATTTT.

The J gene is TRBJ2-1, the V gene TRBV19; a weak D match, TRBD1 (6 bases). The CDR3 runs to 17 residues. V was shortened by 3 bases and J by 0 bases, with 15 bases between the two germline ends. Germline CDR1 LNHDA, CDR2 SQIVND (reference sequence). The CDR3 DNA sequence: TGTGCCAGTAGTATGAACAGGGCGAAGGACTCCTACAATGAGCAGTTCTTC. Amino acids: CASSMNRAKDSYNEQFF.

This clonotype was detected a few times. V and J are TRBV7-9 and TRBJ1-2; D possibly corresponds to TRBD1 (5 bases). CDR1 is SEHNR and CDR2 is FQNEAQ in the germline V gene (reference sequence). The CDR3 spans 13 residues. Trimming cost V 5 bases and J 3 bases, with 10 bases left between them. CDR3 protein: CASSHDSYYGYTF. In DNA form, the CDR3 reads TGTGCCAGCAGCCACGACAGTTACTATGGCTACACCTTC.

This clonotype was observed a handful of times. The DNA of the CDR3 is TGCAGTGCTAGAGATTTCCGGCTAGCGGGAGTCGGAACCGGGGAGCTGTTTTTT. This encodes CSARDFRLAGVGTGELFF. The rearrangement uses TRBV20-1 and TRBJ2-2, with TRBD2 matching 10 bases. The CDR3 contains 18 residues. From germline, CDR1 is DFQATT and CDR2 SNEGSKA (reference sequence). J was trimmed by 5 bases and V by 0 bases; bases with no gene match: 12.

V is TRBV7-9 and J is TRBJ2-3; D possibly matches TRBD1 or TRBD2 (5 bases each). Germline-derived CDR1 and CDR2 are SEHNR and FQNEAQ (reference sequence). With 6 bases removed from V and 2 bases from J, the gap between germline ends came to 9 bases. The CDR3 loop spans 13 amino acids. In DNA, the CDR3 is TGTGCCAGCAGGCAGGGAGACACAGATACGCAGTATTTT. This encodes CASRQGDTDTQYF.